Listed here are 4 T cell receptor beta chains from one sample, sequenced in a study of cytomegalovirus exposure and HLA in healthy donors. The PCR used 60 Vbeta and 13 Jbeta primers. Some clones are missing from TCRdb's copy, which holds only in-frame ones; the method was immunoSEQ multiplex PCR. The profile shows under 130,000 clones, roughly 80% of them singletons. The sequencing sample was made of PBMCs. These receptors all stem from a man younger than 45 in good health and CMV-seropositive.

CDR3 nucleotide sequence: TGTGCCAGCAGTGCACAGGGGGCGAACACTGAAGCTTTCTTT. It codes for CASSAQGANTEAFF. The chain recombines TRBV6-4 with TRBJ1-1; 9 bases line up with TRBD1. J lost 1 base, V lost 4 bases, and 1 base had no gene match. Per the germline V gene, CDR1 is MRHNA and CDR2 is SNTAGT. The CDR3 spans 14 residues.

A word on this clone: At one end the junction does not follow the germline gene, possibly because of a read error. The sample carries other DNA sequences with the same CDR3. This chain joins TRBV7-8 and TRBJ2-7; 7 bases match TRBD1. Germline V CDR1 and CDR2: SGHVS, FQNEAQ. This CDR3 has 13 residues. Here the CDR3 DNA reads TGCGCCAGCAGTCCCGGGACAGTCTACGAGCAGTACTTC. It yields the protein CASSPGTVYEQYF.

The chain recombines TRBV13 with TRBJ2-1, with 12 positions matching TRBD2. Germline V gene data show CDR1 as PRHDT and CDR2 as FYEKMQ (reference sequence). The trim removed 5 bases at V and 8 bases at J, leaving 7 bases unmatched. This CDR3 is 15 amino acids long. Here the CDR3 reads CASSVTSGGRDEQFF. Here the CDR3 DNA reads TGTGCCAGCAGCGTGACTAGCGGGGGCAGAGATGAGCAGTTCTTC. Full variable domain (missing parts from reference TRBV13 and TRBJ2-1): AAGVIQSPRHLIKEKRETATLKCYPIPRHDTVYWYQQGPGQDPQFLISFYEKMQSDKGSIPDRFSAQQFSDYHSELNMSSLELGDSALYFCASSVTSGGRDEQFFGPGTRLTVL.

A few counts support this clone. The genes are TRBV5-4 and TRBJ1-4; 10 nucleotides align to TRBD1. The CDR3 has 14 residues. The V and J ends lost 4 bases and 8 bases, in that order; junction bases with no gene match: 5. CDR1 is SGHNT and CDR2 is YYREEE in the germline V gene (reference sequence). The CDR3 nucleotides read TGTGCCAGCAGCCAGACAGGGGGCCAGGAAAAACTGTTTTTT. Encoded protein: CASSQTGGQEKLFF. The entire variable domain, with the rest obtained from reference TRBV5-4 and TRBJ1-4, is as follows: ETGVTQSPTHLIKTRGQQVTLRCSSQSGHNTVSWYQQALGQGPQFIFQYYREEENGRGNFPPRFSGLQFPNYSSELNVNALELDDSALYLCASSQTGGQEKLFFGSGTQLSVL.